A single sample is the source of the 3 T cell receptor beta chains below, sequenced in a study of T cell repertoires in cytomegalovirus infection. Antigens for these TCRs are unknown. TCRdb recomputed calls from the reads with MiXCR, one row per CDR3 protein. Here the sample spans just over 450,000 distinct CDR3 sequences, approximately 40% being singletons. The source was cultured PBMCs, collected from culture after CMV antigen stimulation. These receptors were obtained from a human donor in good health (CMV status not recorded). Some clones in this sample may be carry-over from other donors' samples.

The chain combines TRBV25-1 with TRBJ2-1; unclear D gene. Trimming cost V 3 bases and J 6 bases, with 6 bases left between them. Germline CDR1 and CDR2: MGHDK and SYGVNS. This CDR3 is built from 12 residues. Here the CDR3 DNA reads TGTGCCAGCAGTGACAGCCCCAATGAGCAGTTCTTC. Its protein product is CASSDSPNEQFF.

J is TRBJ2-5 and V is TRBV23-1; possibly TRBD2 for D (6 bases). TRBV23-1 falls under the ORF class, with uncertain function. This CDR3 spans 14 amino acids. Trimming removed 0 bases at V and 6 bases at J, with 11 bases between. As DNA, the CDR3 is TGCGCCAGCAGTCAATCGCCAGGGAGGAAGACCCAGTACTTC. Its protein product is CASSQSPGRKTQYF.

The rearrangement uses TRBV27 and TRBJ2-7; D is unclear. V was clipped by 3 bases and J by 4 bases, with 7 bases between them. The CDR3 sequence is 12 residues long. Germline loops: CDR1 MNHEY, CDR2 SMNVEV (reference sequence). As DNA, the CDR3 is TGTGCCAGCAGTTTCAGACGATACGAGCAGTACTTC. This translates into CASSFRRYEQYF.